These 28 T cell receptor beta chains were all obtained from the same sample, sequenced in a study of shared clonotypes between healthy human individuals. TCRdb keeps only in-frame clones here, not all; method: immunoSEQ multiplex PCR. Counted here are some 2,100,000 clones, roughly 95% occurring once; the ten biggest clones make up roughly 0.13%. The sequenced sample consisted of naive CD4+ T cells sorted from blood. Described subset: CD45RA+ positively selected. The receptors were sampled from a man aged 18 to 29 in good health.

The chain recombines TRBV2 with TRBJ2-7; no definite D call. Germline CDR1 SNHLY, CDR2 FYNNEI. The CDR3 length is 13 residues. With 6 bases removed from V and 3 bases from J, the gap between germline ends came to 12 bases. The CDR3 region is CASRNPNSYEQYF. The CDR3 bases are TGTGCCAGCAGGAACCCCAACAGCTACGAGCAGTACTTC.

The gene calls are TRBV6-1 and TRBJ2-1, with 9 bases fitting TRBD2. Trimming cost V 6 bases and J 4 bases; bases outside gene matches: 7. There are 15 residues in the CDR3. Germline CDR1 reads MNHNS; CDR2 reads SASEGT. The CDR3 DNA is TGTGCCAGCAGCCAGACTAGCGGCCCTTACAATGAGCAGTTCTTC. It translates to CASSQTSGPYNEQFF.

The chain carries TRBV4-1 and TRBJ2-5; D unclear. Germline V lookup: CDR1 MGHRA, CDR2 YSYEKL. The CDR3 is made up of 13 amino acids. V dropped 3 bases and J dropped 2 bases, with 7 bases sitting between them. The CDR3 DNA reads as TGCGCCAGCAGCCAGTGGCGTCAAGAGACCCAGTACTTC. Translating gives CASSQWRQETQYF.

V and J are TRBV10-3 and TRBJ1-1, with D hard to call. V lost 8 bases, J lost 4 bases, and 8 bases lay in between. This CDR3 region has 11 residues. Germline V gene lookup returns CDR1 ENHRY and CDR2 SYGVKD. DNA for the CDR3: TGTGCCATCGCGTCTGGCACTGAAGCTTTCTTT. It specifies CAIASGTEAFF.

This chain connects TRBV19 to TRBJ1-5; D may be TRBD1 (6 bases). With 4 bases removed from V and 0 bases from J, the gap between germline ends came to 16 bases. The CDR3 sequence is 17 residues long. From germline, CDR1 is LNHDA and CDR2 SQIVND (reference sequence). The CDR3: CASSTGQSSYSNQPQHF. CDR3 bases: TGTGCCAGTAGTACCGGACAGTCGTCGTATAGCAATCAGCCCCAGCATTTT.

The rearrangement links TRBV5-1 to TRBJ1-2; the match to TRBD1 covers 9 bases. Germline V gives CDR1 SGHRS, CDR2 YFSETQ. The CDR3 extends over 15 amino acids. The ends lost 2 bases at V and 6 bases at J; junction bases unmatched: 8. As DNA, the CDR3 is TGCGCCAGCAGCTTAACCGGGACAGGGACCCATGGCTACACCTTC. It yields the protein CASSLTGTGTHGYTF.

V usage is TRBV5-1 and J usage is TRBJ1-2; 7 bases fit TRBD1. Germline V gene data show CDR1 as SGHRS and CDR2 as YFSETQ. This CDR3 contains 16 residues. After removal of 0 bases from V and 2 bases from J, the junction contained 7 bases not matched to a gene. The CDR3 bases are TGCGCCAGCAGCTTGGCTTCTGGACAGGCCAACTATGGCTACACCTTC. Residues: CASSLASGQANYGYTF. The variable domain in full, completed from reference TRBV5-1 and TRBJ1-2, reads KAGVTQTPRYLIKTRGQQVTLSCSPISGHRSVSWYQQTPGQGLQFLFEYFSETQRNKGNFPGRFSGRQFSNSRSEMNVSTLELGDSALYLCASSLASGQANYGYTFGSGTRLTVV.

In nucleotides, the CDR3 is TGCGCCAGCAGCCAACTTGTCGGCGGGGGGTACGAGCAGTACTTC. This gives the protein CASSQLVGGGYEQYF. V is TRBV4-3 and J is TRBJ2-7, with 8 positions matching TRBD2. This CDR3 is 15 amino acids long. Germline V gives CDR1 LGHNA, CDR2 YSLEER. The J segment lost 4 bases and the V segment lost 2 bases, leaving 7 bases of the junction unmatched.

The chain couples TRBV7-9 to TRBJ2-7, with TRBD1 as a possible D gene (5 bases). The germline V and J ends were trimmed by 8 bases and 5 bases, with 16 bases remaining between them. Germline CDR1 is SEHNR and CDR2 is FQNEAQ (reference sequence). This CDR3 has 13 amino acids. DNA for the CDR3: TGTGCCAGCGGGGCACTATTCAACAACGAGCAGTACTTC. As protein: CASGALFNNEQYF.

This rearrangement joins TRBV18 to TRBJ1-1; D might be TRBD1 (5 bases). The germline V and J ends were trimmed by 3 bases and 6 bases, with 11 bases remaining between them. CDR3 length equals 13 residues. Germline values: CDR1 KGHSH, CDR2 LQKENI. The CDR3 sequence: CASSPAREAEAFF. The CDR3 DNA reads as TGTGCCAGCTCACCGGCCAGGGAAGCTGAAGCTTTCTTT.

V usage is TRBV6-6 and J usage is TRBJ1-5, with 7 bases aligning to TRBD1. The germline CDR1 and CDR2 sequences are MNHNY and SVGAGI (reference sequence). The length of the CDR3 is 16 residues. Losses at the gene ends were 0 bases for V and 3 bases for J; bases not matched to a gene: 5. The CDR3 DNA reads TGTGCCAGCAGTTACTCCCAGGGGGGTTTCAATCAGCCCCAGCATTTT. This sequence encodes CASSYSQGGFNQPQHF.

This rearrangement joins TRBV18 to TRBJ2-2; 7 positions agree with TRBD1. Germline-derived CDR1 and CDR2 are KGHSH and LQKENI. The CDR3 totals 14 residues. V lost 4 bases and J lost 4; bases outside the gene matches: 3. DNA for the CDR3: TGTGCCAGCTCACGGGCAGGGGGCACCGGGGAGCTGTTTTTT. Amino acid sequence: CASSRAGGTGELFF.

The V and J genes are TRBV6-1 and TRBJ2-5, with D possibly matching TRBD2 (6 bases). Looked up from germline, CDR1 is MNHNS and CDR2 is SASEGT. Trimming stripped 2 bases from V and 4 bases from J, with 17 bases between. This CDR3 spans 16 amino acids. The CDR3 DNA follows: TGTGCCAGCAGTGAACGCCGGGAGTGGTTAGGAGAGACCCAGTACTTC. Protein: CASSERREWLGETQYF.

The V gene is TRBV27, the J gene TRBJ2-7; D remains unclear. Looked up from germline, CDR1 is MNHEY and CDR2 is SMNVEV (reference sequence). V dropped 0 bases and J dropped 5 bases, with 8 bases sitting between them. The CDR3 is 13 amino acids. The CDR3 is CASSLSLGHEQYF. As DNA, the CDR3 is TGTGCCAGCAGTTTATCCCTTGGACACGAGCAGTACTTC.

DNA of the CDR3: TGTGCCAGCAGCCAGAGCATAAGTGAAGCTTTCTTT. This encodes CASSQSISEAFF. This chain links TRBV7-9 with TRBJ1-1; D is undetermined. Germline assignment: CDR1 SEHNR and CDR2 FQNEAQ (reference sequence). The length of the CDR3 is 12 residues. V lost 5 bases and J lost 7, with 11 bases in between.

This clone appeared a few times. The CDR3 DNA reads TGTGCCAGCAGCCAGAGGGGAGCGGGAGCCTACGAGCAGTACTTC. Translation: CASSQRGAGAYEQYF. The V call is TRBV25-1, the J call TRBJ2-7; 8 bases map to TRBD2. Germline values: CDR1 MGHDK, CDR2 SYGVNS. This CDR3 has 15 residues. V shed 6 bases, J shed 2 bases, and the junction held 9 bases outside the gene matches.

The rearrangement joins TRBV7-6 to TRBJ2-7, with TRBD2 matching over 9 bases. CDR3 length equals 15 residues. The ends lost 5 bases at V and 0 bases at J; junction bases unmatched: 5. Germline assignment: CDR1 SGHVS and CDR2 FNYEAQ. The CDR3 protein is CASSISGGSSYEQYF. CDR3 sequence (DNA): TGTGCCAGCAGCATAAGCGGGGGGAGCTCCTACGAGCAGTACTTC.

Of note for this clone: This sample includes further DNA sequences coding for the same CDR3. The chain has TRBV30 and TRBJ1-5; unclear D gene. Trimming took 4 bases from V and 2 from J, leaving 9 bases between them. This CDR3 spans 13 amino acids. The germline V gene encodes CDR1 GTSNPN and CDR2 SVGIG (reference sequence). The CDR3 loop is CAWNREGNQPQHF. CDR3 coding DNA: TGTGCCTGGAACCGGGAGGGCAATCAGCCCCAGCATTTT.

The chain joins TRBV6-1 to TRBJ2-7; the D gene is possibly TRBD2 (6 bases). Trimming pared 4 bases from V and 0 bases from J, leaving 13 bases between. The CDR3 extends over 15 amino acids. The germline gives CDR1 MNHNS, CDR2 SASEGT. The CDR3 region is CASSAPGDSSYEQYF. CDR3 in DNA: TGTGCCAGCAGTGCCCCTGGGGACTCCTCCTACGAGCAGTACTTC.

V gene TRBV28 combines with J gene TRBJ2-1; 7 positions agree with TRBD1. Germline loops: CDR1 MDHEN, CDR2 SYDVKM. Germline trimming cut 6 bases from V and 1 base from J; bases unmatched to any gene: 9. CDR3 length: 16 amino acids. The CDR3, as DNA: TGTGCCAGCAGACCCCAGACAGGGAGATCCTACAATGAGCAGTTCTTC. Protein sequence: CASRPQTGRSYNEQFF.

The chain uses TRBV6-5 and TRBJ1-1; D not certain. The germline gives CDR1 MNHEY, CDR2 SVGAGI. The length of the CDR3 is 14 residues. Trimming removed 6 bases from V and 5 bases from J, with 16 bases in between. The CDR3 spells CASSGPSSRTEAFF. CDR3 nucleotides: TGTGCCAGCAGCGGTCCAAGCTCCCGAACTGAAGCTTTCTTT.

The CDR3 DNA reads as TGTGCCAGCAGCATCGGACAGGGCTCCACAGATACGCAGTATTTT. Residues: CASSIGQGSTDTQYF. This chain uses TRBV7-2 with TRBJ2-3, with 8 bases identical to TRBD1. The germline V gene has CDR1 SGHTA and CDR2 FQGNSA. The CDR3 covers 15 residues. V lost 5 bases, J lost 2 bases, and 6 bases stayed unmatched.

The count of this clone is one. The chain links TRBV19 to TRBJ1-6; D not resolved. The V gene's germline CDR1 is LNHDA and CDR2 SQIVND (reference sequence). The CDR3 is 14 amino acids. Trimming cost V 3 bases and J 4 bases, with 7 bases left between them. In DNA, the CDR3 is TGTGCCAGTAGTATCGGGATTTATAATTCACCCCTCCACTTT. It specifies CASSIGIYNSPLHF.

A single count supports this clone. The chain combines TRBV9 with TRBJ2-3, with D possibly TRBD2 on 6 matching bases. V lost 4 bases to trimming and J lost 0 bases, with 15 bases between them. CDR1 SGDLS and CDR2 YYNGEE come from the germline V gene. The CDR3 sequence is 16 residues long. CDR3: CASSPTPSVSTDTQYF. The CDR3 DNA sequence: TGTGCCAGCAGCCCCACCCCTAGCGTTAGCACAGATACGCAGTATTTT.

The table lists this clone with a count of one. The chain couples TRBV2 to TRBJ1-5; D is possibly TRBD1 (6 bases). This CDR3 region has 16 residues. Germline CDR1 reads SNHLY; CDR2 reads FYNNEI. Trimming cost V 8 bases and J 2 bases, with 19 bases left between them. In nucleotides, the CDR3 is TGTGCCAGCGGGGAAGACGGGGGCCTTGGCAATCAGCCCCAGCATTTT. It translates to CASGEDGGLGNQPQHF.

This clone was counted a single time. The chain is built from TRBV10-2 and TRBJ2-3; 8 bases match TRBD1. Germline CDR1 reads WSHSY; CDR2 reads SAAADI. The V gene end was trimmed by 5 bases and the J gene end by 1 base; junction bases not matched to a gene: 5. CDR3 length equals 15 residues. Written as DNA, the CDR3 is TGCGCCAGCAGTTTCCAGGGGGCGGGCACAGATACGCAGTATTTT. Translating gives CASSFQGAGTDTQYF.

The chain links TRBV29-1 to TRBJ1-1, with unresolved D. Between the trimmed V and J ends, which lost 6 bases and 1 base, there was a span of 6 bases. Germline CDR1 SQVTM, CDR2 ANQGSEA. This CDR3 is built from 11 residues. This chain's CDR3 is CSVMGNTEAFF. As DNA, the CDR3 is TGCAGCGTGATGGGGAACACTGAAGCTTTCTTT.

This clone has just one count. The sample contains more than one DNA sequence encoding this CDR3. This chain links TRBV30 with TRBJ1-4, with 8 positions matching TRBD1. Looked up from germline, CDR1 is GTSNPN and CDR2 is SVGIG (reference sequence). The ends lost 4 bases at V and 8 bases at J; junction bases unmatched: 6. CDR3 length equals 13 residues. The CDR3 nucleotides are TGTGCCTGGACAGGACAGGGAAACGAAAAACTGTTTTTT. It is translated as CAWTGQGNEKLFF. The entire variable domain, with the rest obtained from reference TRBV30 and TRBJ1-4, is as follows: SQTIHQWPATLVQPVGSPLSLECTVEGTSNPNLYWYRQAAGRGLQLLFYSVGIGQISSEVPQNLSASRPQDRQFILSSKKLLLSDSGFYLCAWTGQGNEKLFFGSGTQLSVL.